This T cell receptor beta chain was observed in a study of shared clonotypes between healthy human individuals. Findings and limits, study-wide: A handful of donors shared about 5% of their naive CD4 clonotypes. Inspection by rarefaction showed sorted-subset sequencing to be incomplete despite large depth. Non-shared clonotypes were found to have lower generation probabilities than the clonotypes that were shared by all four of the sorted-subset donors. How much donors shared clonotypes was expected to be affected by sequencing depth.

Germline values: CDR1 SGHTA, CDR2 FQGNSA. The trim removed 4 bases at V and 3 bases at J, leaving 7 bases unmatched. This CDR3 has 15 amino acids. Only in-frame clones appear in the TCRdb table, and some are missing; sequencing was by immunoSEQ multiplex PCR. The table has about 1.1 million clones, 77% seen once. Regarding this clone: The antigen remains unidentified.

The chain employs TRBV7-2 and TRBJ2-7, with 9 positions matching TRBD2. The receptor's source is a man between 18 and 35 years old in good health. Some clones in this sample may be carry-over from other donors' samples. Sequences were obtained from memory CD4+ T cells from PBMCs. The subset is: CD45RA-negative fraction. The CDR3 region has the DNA TGTGCCAGCAGCTACGGTAGCGGGAGATTCTACGAGCAGTACTTC. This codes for CASSYGSGRFYEQYF.